The text below deals with one TCR beta chain. What it binds is unknown. This sample stems from a study of T cell responses to AZD1222 COVID-19 vaccine. Looking at the study overall: Both about-4-week and about-12-week second-dose recipients were combined. Study-wide findings and caveats: Clonal diversity may have been underestimated in mostly white British donors.

Some clones are missing from TCRdb's copy, which holds only in-frame ones; the method was immunoSEQ multiplex PCR. The data contain under 200,000 clones, approximately 95% of them seen just once; the ten biggest clones take up 3.5% to 4.5%. V dropped 3 bases and J dropped 6 bases, with 14 bases sitting between them. Germline assignment: CDR1 MDHEN and CDR2 SYDVKM. This CDR3 is 14 amino acids long. The chain links TRBV28 to TRBJ1-1; D is possibly TRBD1 (6 bases). The sequenced sample was peripheral blood, obtained on day 0 of AZD1222 vaccination. The clonotype comes from an adult in good health. CDR3 DNA sequence: TGTGCCAGCAGTTTCCAGGGGCGAGTTTCTGAAGCTTTCTTT. Protein: CASSFQGRVSEAFF.